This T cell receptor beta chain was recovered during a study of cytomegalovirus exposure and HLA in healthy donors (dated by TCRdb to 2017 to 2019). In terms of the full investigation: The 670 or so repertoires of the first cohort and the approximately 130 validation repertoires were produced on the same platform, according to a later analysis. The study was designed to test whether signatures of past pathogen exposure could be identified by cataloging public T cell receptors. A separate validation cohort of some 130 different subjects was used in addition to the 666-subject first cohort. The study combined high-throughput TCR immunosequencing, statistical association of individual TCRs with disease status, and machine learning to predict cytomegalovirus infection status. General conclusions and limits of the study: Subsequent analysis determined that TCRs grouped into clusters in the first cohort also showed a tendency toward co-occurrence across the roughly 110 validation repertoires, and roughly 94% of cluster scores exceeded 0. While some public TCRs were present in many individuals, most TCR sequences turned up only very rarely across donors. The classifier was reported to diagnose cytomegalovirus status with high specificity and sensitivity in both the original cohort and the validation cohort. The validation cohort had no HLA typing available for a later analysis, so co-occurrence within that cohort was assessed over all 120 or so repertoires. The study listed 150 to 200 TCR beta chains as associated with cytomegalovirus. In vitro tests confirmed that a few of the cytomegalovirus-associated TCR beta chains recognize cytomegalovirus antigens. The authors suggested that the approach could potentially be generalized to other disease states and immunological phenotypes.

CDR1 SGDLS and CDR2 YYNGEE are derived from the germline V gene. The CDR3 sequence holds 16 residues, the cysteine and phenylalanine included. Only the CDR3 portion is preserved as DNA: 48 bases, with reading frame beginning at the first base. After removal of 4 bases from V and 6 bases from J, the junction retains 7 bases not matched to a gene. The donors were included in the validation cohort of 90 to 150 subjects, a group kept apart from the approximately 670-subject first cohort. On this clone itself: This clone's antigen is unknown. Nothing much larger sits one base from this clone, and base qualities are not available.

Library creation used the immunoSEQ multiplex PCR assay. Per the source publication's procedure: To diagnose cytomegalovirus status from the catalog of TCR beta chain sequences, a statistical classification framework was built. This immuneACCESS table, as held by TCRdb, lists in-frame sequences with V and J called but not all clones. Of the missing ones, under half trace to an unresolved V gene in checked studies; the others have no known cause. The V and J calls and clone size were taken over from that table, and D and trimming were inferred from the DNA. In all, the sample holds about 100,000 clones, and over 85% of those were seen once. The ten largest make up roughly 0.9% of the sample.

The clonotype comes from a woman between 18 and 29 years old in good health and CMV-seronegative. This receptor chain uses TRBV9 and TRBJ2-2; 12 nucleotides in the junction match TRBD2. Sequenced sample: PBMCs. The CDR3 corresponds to CASSHPSGGAPGELFF. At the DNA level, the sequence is TGTGCCAGCAGCCACCCTAGCGGGGGGGCCCCCGGGGAGCTGTTTTTT. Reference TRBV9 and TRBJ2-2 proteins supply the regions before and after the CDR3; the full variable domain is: DSGVTQTPKHLITATGQRVTLRCSPRSGDLSVYWYQQSLDQGLQFLIQYYNGEERAKGNILERFSAQQFPDLHSELNLSSLELGDSALYFCASSHPSGGAPGELFFGEGSRLTVL.